This T cell receptor beta chain was obtained from a study of shared clonotypes between healthy human individuals. The V gene's germline CDR1 is MNHNY and CDR2 SVGAGI (reference sequence). Trimming stripped 6 bases from V and 8 bases from J, with 11 bases between. The length of the CDR3 is 12 residues. Profiled with immunoSEQ multiplex PCR; TCRdb holds only in-frame clones, not every one. Of some 1 million clones listed, roughly 80% were seen once; the top ten hold around 1.5%. This chain joins TRBV6-6 and TRBJ2-1; perhaps D is TRBD1 or TRBD2 (5 bases each). The sequenced sample was memory CD4+ T cells sorted from blood. Indicated subset: CD45RA-negative fraction. The sequence derives from a man in his late teens or twenties in good health. This CDR3 reads CASSSRGDEQFF. The CDR3 coding sequence is TGTGCCAGCAGCTCCCGGGGCGATGAGCAGTTCTTC.